This T cell receptor (beta chain) originates from a study of beta chain features in type 1 diabetes. Whole-study results and caveats: Shortening of TCRB CDR3s, moderate but significant, appeared in all four CD4+ subsets of Type 1 diabetes patients. Insertion counts at VDJ junctions were lower in type 1 diabetes patients, who also showed more deletions there. Over-representation of high TCR-expressing cells was a possible consequence of cDNA sequencing.

The entirety of the isolated RNA underwent reverse transcription, so expressed TCRB transcripts were sequenced. Generated by immunoSEQ multiplex PCR, the TCRdb table keeps only in-frame clones and is missing some. The sample contains 390,000 or so clones, approximately 15% of which appear only once. In regard to this clone: Antigen: not known.

V shed 6 bases, J shed 5 bases, and the junction held 5 bases outside the gene matches. Germline V gene lookup returns CDR1 SQVTM and CDR2 ANQGSEA. The CDR3 has 12 amino acids. The clonotype was recovered from a young man in good health. The chain is built from TRBV29-1 and TRBJ2-5; 8 nucleotides line up with TRBD1. The sequenced sample consisted of naive CD4+ T cells from blood. For the CDR3, the DNA is TGCAGCGTCCAGGGGGCTTGGGAGACCCAGTACTTC. Residues: CSVQGAWETQYF.